The next 26 T cell receptor beta chains were all read from a single sample in a study of cytomegalovirus exposure and HLA in healthy donors. PCR used 60 Vbeta primers and 13 Jbeta primers. Only in-frame clones appear in the TCRdb table, and some are missing; sequencing was by immunoSEQ multiplex PCR. In the table there are approximately 210,000 clones, around 79% of which are singletons. Material for sequencing was PBMCs. Receptor source: a male donor in good health and CMV-seronegative.

The chain is built from TRBV27 and TRBJ2-7, with D maybe TRBD1 (6 bases). V was shortened by 5 bases and J by 9 bases, with 17 bases between the two germline ends. The CDR3 extends over 13 amino acids. Per germline, CDR1 MNHEY and CDR2 SMNVEV (reference sequence). The CDR3 protein is CASSRQVRSGQYF. The CDR3 DNA sequence: TGTGCCAGCAGTCGACAGGTACGGTCGGGGCAGTACTTC.

V usage is TRBV7-8 and J usage is TRBJ1-2, with a tentative D call TRBD1 (5 bases). Deletions cut 2 bases from V and 8 bases from J, with 15 bases between. Germline V gives CDR1 SGHVS, CDR2 FQNEAQ. This CDR3 spans 14 amino acids. The CDR3 sequence: CASSLSPGAGGYTF. Here the CDR3 DNA reads TGTGCCAGCAGCTTATCGCCAGGCGCAGGGGGCTACACCTTC.

The gene calls are TRBV27 and TRBJ2-3, with 10 bases that match TRBD2. The CDR3 runs to 18 residues. The V and J ends lost 7 bases and 0 bases, in that order; junction bases with no gene match: 13. CDR1 MNHEY and CDR2 SMNVEV come from the germline V gene (reference sequence). The chain's CDR3 is CASTLWASGGPSTDTQYF. CDR3 DNA: TGTGCCAGCACCCTTTGGGCTAGCGGGGGTCCCAGCACAGATACGCAGTATTTT.

This clone was counted between two and nine times. The chain couples TRBV14 to TRBJ1-1; D is ambiguous. The germline V gene has CDR1 SGHDN and CDR2 FVKESK. This CDR3 is built from 15 residues. The germline V and J ends were trimmed by 0 bases and 1 base, with 9 bases remaining between them. CDR3 residues: CASSQEPTPNTEAFF. CDR3 DNA: TGTGCCAGCAGCCAAGAGCCAACTCCGAACACTGAAGCTTTCTTT.

The genes are TRBV7-8 and TRBJ2-2; D is unresolved. V was shortened by 2 bases and J by 2 bases, with 15 bases between the two germline ends. Germline V CDR1 and CDR2: SGHVS, FQNEAQ. The CDR3 length is 17 residues. CDR3 sequence (DNA): TGTGCCAGCAGCTTACCCAATAGAGAGGTTAACACCGGGGAGCTGTTTTTT. It encodes CASSLPNREVNTGELFF.

This chain joins TRBV4-1 and TRBJ2-7; 11 bases are shared with TRBD2. This CDR3 is built from 15 residues. Trimming removed 1 base from V and 6 bases from J; junction bases left unmatched: 5. The germline V gene has CDR1 MGHRA and CDR2 YSYEKL. As DNA, the CDR3 is TGCGCCAGCAGCCAAGTTACTAGCGGGAGAGGCGAGCAGTACTTC. It encodes CASSQVTSGRGEQYF.

The table lists this clone with a few counts. The chain is built from TRBV10-3 and TRBJ1-1; 7 bases are shared with TRBD1. This CDR3 region has 13 residues. Germline V CDR1 and CDR2: ENHRY, SYGVKD. The V segment lost 2 bases and the J segment 7 bases; nucleotides outside the gene matches: 4. CDR3 bases: TGTGCCATCAGTGAGGCCGGGACAGATGAAGCTTTCTTT. This sequence encodes CAISEAGTDEAFF.

The gene calls are TRBV19 and TRBJ1-5; 8 bases are shared with TRBD1. Germline V gene data show CDR1 as LNHDA and CDR2 as SQIVND (reference sequence). The trim removed 0 bases at V and 5 bases at J, leaving 6 bases unmatched. This CDR3 comprises 16 residues. The CDR3 DNA is TGTGCCAGTAGTATAGATTGGACAGGGTTTGATCAGCCCCAGCATTTT. Encoded protein: CASSIDWTGFDQPQHF.

The chain joins TRBV6-4 to TRBJ2-2; TRBD2 matches at 7 bases. Looked up from germline, CDR1 is MRHNA and CDR2 is SNTAGT. Losses at the gene ends were 5 bases for V and 3 bases for J; bases not matched to a gene: 6. The CDR3 sequence is 15 residues long. DNA of the CDR3: TGTGCCAGCAGTCTAAAAGCGGGGCACACCGGGGAGCTGTTTTTT. This sequence encodes CASSLKAGHTGELFF.

The chain has TRBV19 and TRBJ1-2, with 9 positions matching TRBD1. Trimming took 11 bases from V and 5 from J; bases not matched to a gene: 9. Germline assignment: CDR1 LNHDA and CDR2 SQIVND (reference sequence). This CDR3 has 13 residues. CDR3 region: CAATGGAGYGYTF. The CDR3 DNA reads TGTGCCGCTACAGGGGGCGCGGGGTATGGCTACACCTTC.

The CDR3 sequence is CSLMGGQGANEQFF. The CDR3, as DNA: TGCAGCCTCATGGGGGGACAGGGGGCGAATGAGCAGTTCTTC. The chain combines TRBV29-1 with TRBJ2-1; 12 bases map to TRBD1. V lost 8 bases to trimming and J lost 7 bases; unmatched junction nucleotides: 9. The germline V gene encodes CDR1 SQVTM and CDR2 ANQGSEA. The CDR3 covers 14 residues.

The V call is TRBV4-3, the J call TRBJ1-5, with D maybe TRBD1 (5 bases). This CDR3 is 18 amino acids long. The germline gives CDR1 LGHNA, CDR2 YSLEER. The V end was cut by 0 bases, the J end by 5 bases, with 20 bases between. CDR3 sequence (DNA): TGCGCCAGCAGCCAAGATTTTACGGGGGATCGGCCCCATCAGCCCCAGCATTTT. Residues: CASSQDFTGDRPHQPQHF.

The rearrangement uses TRBV2 and TRBJ2-7, with TRBD2 as a possible D gene (6 bases). Per germline, CDR1 SNHLY and CDR2 FYNNEI. This CDR3 has 13 residues. V lost 3 bases to trimming and J lost 5 bases, with 11 bases between them. The CDR3 region is CASSEGGADEQYF. The CDR3 DNA follows: TGTGCCAGCAGTGAGGGCGGGGCTGACGAGCAGTACTTC.

The CDR3 is CASSPLGDSEDTQYF. CDR3 bases: TGTGCCAGCTCACCACTAGGGGATTCGGAAGATACGCAGTATTTT. The V gene is TRBV18, the J gene TRBJ2-3, with TRBD1 as a possible D gene (5 bases). CDR1 KGHSH and CDR2 LQKENI come from the germline V gene. V gave up 1 base and J gave up 5 bases, with 13 bases separating them. This CDR3 region has 15 residues.

The V gene is TRBV2, the J gene TRBJ2-3; D gene ambiguous. The CDR3 consists of 13 residues. CDR1 is SNHLY, CDR2 FYNNEI, per germline. V was cut by 7 bases and J by 4 bases, with 12 bases left in between. The CDR3 nucleotides read TGTGCCAGCACTTTCCCCGGAGCAGATACGCAGTATTTT. Protein product: CASTFPGADTQYF. The full variable domain, its missing parts supplied by reference TRBV2 and TRBJ2-3, is EPEVTQTPSHQVTQMGQEVILRCVPISNHLYFYWYRQILGQKVEFLVSFYNNEISEKSEIFDDQFSVERPDGSNFTLKIRSTKLEDSAMYFCASTFPGADTQYFGPGTRLTVL.

This sequence joins TRBV5-1 and TRBJ2-3; possibly TRBD2 for D (6 bases). Trimming left V 4 bases short and J 3 bases short, with 18 bases between. There are 16 residues in the CDR3. CDR1 SGHRS and CDR2 YFSETQ come from the germline V gene. In nucleotides, the CDR3 is TGCGCCAGCAGCAACCCGGCGGGGCTAGCGACAGATACGCAGTATTTT. Amino acids: CASSNPAGLATDTQYF.

V usage is TRBV6-1 and J usage is TRBJ1-2; possibly TRBD1 for D (6 bases). The CDR3 is 14 residues long. Germline lookup yields CDR1 MNHNS and CDR2 SASEGT. V dropped 0 bases and J dropped 6 bases, with 11 bases sitting between them. The CDR3 DNA is TGTGCCAGCAGTGAAGCGTGGGGGGGCGATGGCTACACCTTC. Amino acids: CASSEAWGGDGYTF.

The gene calls are TRBV20-1 and TRBJ1-2; D call uncertain. The CDR3 runs 11 residues. The ends were cut back, 4 bases at V and 6 bases at J, with 9 bases in the middle. The germline V gene has CDR1 DFQATT and CDR2 SNEGSKA (reference sequence). The DNA for the CDR3 is TGCAGTGCTACCCCGGGTGATGGCTACACCTTC. Protein: CSATPGDGYTF.

The V call is TRBV7-9, the J call TRBJ2-3; maybe TRBD1 (6 bases). Germline CDR1 and CDR2: SEHNR and FQNEAQ (reference sequence). Trimming pared 5 bases from V and 4 bases from J, leaving 22 bases between. This CDR3 has 17 residues. As DNA, the CDR3 is TGTGCCAGCAGCCCAGGGGAAGGGGTATCTCGGGCAGATACGCAGTATTTT. Amino acid sequence: CASSPGEGVSRADTQYF.

The V and J genes are TRBV27 and TRBJ2-3; D unresolved. Trimming stripped 7 bases from V and 0 bases from J, with 8 bases between. Germline-derived CDR1 and CDR2 are MNHEY and SMNVEV (reference sequence). The CDR3 totals 13 residues. DNA of the CDR3: TGTGCCAGCACCCTCTCTAGCACAGATACGCAGTATTTT. Its protein is CASTLSSTDTQYF.

The gene calls are TRBV6-5 and TRBJ2-1; 10 nucleotides align to TRBD2. Germline V gene sequence: CDR1 MNHEY, CDR2 SVGAGI. The V and J ends lost 6 bases and 8 bases, in that order; junction bases with no gene match: 10. The length of the CDR3 is 15 residues. Here the CDR3 reads CASRSGRARMDEQFF. The DNA for the CDR3 is TGTGCCAGCAGGAGCGGGAGGGCCAGGATGGATGAGCAGTTCTTC.

The chain recombines TRBV29-1 with TRBJ2-7; weak D call: TRBD2 (6 bases). The CDR3 contains 16 residues. CDR1 is SQVTM and CDR2 is ANQGSEA in the germline V gene. Trimming shortened V by 3 bases and J by 3 bases, and 21 bases separated the two germline ends. The CDR3 loop reads CSVDMGDLDTSYEQYF. As DNA, the CDR3 is TGCAGCGTTGATATGGGGGACTTGGACACGAGCTACGAGCAGTACTTC.

The CDR3: CASSGLDSHHNEQFF. The CDR3 nucleotides read TGTGCCAGCAGCGGCCTCGATTCACACCACAATGAGCAGTTCTTC. The V call is TRBV9, the J call TRBJ2-1, with D hard to call. Germline assignment: CDR1 SGDLS and CDR2 YYNGEE. This CDR3 has 15 amino acids. The germline V and J ends were trimmed by 3 bases and 5 bases, with 15 bases remaining between them.

This sequence joins TRBV7-3 and TRBJ1-5; no firm D call. V shed 3 bases and J shed 4 bases, with 13 bases lying between them. Germline CDR1 SGHTA, CDR2 FQGTGA. The CDR3 is made up of 15 amino acids. The CDR3 region has the DNA TGTGCCAGCAGCTTGGGTGCAGGCCAGAATCAGCCCCAGCATTTT. It codes for CASSLGAGQNQPQHF.

The chain carries TRBV4-1 and TRBJ2-3; TRBD2 matches 7 bases. The CDR3 length is 17 residues. Germline-derived CDR1 and CDR2 are MGHRA and YSYEKL. The junction had 7 bases not matched to a gene; V was cut back by 1 base and J by 0 bases. The CDR3 region has the DNA TGCGCCAGCAGCCAAGGGCGGGGGACCACTAGCACAGATACGCAGTATTTT. Translation: CASSQGRGTTSTDTQYF.

This clone was seen a single time. V is TRBV11-2 and J is TRBJ2-2, with 7 bases lining up with TRBD1. The CDR3 spans 15 residues. Trimming cost V 4 bases and J 0 bases; bases outside gene matches: 2. The germline V gene has CDR1 SGHAT and CDR2 FQNNGV. CDR3: CASSWTGANTGELFF. The CDR3, as DNA: TGTGCCAGCAGCTGGACAGGAGCGAACACCGGGGAGCTGTTTTTT.